A single T cell receptor beta chain is shown here with its context. Using immunoSEQ multiplex PCR, the repertoire was profiled, and TCRdb retains in-frame clones only, with some absent. Of 60,000 to 85,000 clones listed, 94% were seen once; the top ten hold 0.3% to 0.5%. The CDR3 is made up of 14 amino acids. Looked up from germline, CDR1 is SGDLS and CDR2 is YYNGEE. Between the trimmed V and J ends, which lost 4 bases and 5 bases, there was a span of 12 bases. The sample comes from a study of technical replicates of blood from a few donors. The sequenced sample consisted of T cells isolated from PBMCs. The clonotype originates from a human donor in good health. The chain employs TRBV9 and TRBJ2-2; D is perhaps TRBD2 (5 bases). The chain's CDR3 is CASSKRTLTGELFF. CDR3 nucleotide sequence: TGTGCCAGCAGCAAGCGGACGTTAACCGGGGAGCTGTTTTTT. Full variable domain (missing parts from reference TRBV9 and TRBJ2-2): DSGVTQTPKHLITATGQRVTLRCSPRSGDLSVYWYQQSLDQGLQFLIQYYNGEERAKGNILERFSAQQFPDLHSELNLSSLELGDSALYFCASSKRTLTGELFFGEGSRLTVL.